This paragraph covers one T cell receptor beta chain sequence. Its target is not known. Assay execution proceeded at the deep level. Some clones are missing from TCRdb's copy, which holds only in-frame ones; the method was immunoSEQ multiplex PCR. The sample has hundreds of thousands of clones, about 96% seen once. The entry originates in a study of shared clonotypes between healthy human individuals. CD45RO negativity and positive selection for CCR7 defined naive CD8 cells, a population that excluded terminally differentiated effector memory CD45RA+ cells. The study, taken as a whole, reports: Clonotypes that were shared across a few donors made up 4% to 6% of naive CD4 clonotypes. Generally, naive subsets came out with larger estimated richness than memory subsets.

The clonotype comes from a young man in good health. Sequencing was carried out using naive CD8+ T cells sorted from blood.

The DNA of the CDR3 is TGTGCCAGCAGCTTAGTGGGGGGTTACGCTGAAGCTTTCTTT. It translates to CASSLVGGYAEAFF. V gene TRBV7-9 combines with J gene TRBJ1-1; D is perhaps TRBD1 (5 bases). The ends were cut back, 1 base at V and 6 bases at J, with 12 bases in the middle. Germline CDR1 and CDR2: SEHNR and FQNEAQ (reference sequence). This CDR3 has 14 amino acids.